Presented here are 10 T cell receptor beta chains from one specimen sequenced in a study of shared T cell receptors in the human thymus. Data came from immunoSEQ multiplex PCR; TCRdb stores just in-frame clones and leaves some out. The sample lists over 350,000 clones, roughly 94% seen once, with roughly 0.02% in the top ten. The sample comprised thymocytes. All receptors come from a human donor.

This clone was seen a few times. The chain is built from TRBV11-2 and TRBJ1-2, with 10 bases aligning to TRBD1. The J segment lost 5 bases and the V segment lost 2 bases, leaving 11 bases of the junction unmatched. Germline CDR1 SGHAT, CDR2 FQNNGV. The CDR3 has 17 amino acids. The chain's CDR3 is CASSLQTGGAGYYGYTF. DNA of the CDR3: TGTGCCAGCAGCTTACAGACAGGGGGCGCGGGTTATTATGGCTACACCTTC.

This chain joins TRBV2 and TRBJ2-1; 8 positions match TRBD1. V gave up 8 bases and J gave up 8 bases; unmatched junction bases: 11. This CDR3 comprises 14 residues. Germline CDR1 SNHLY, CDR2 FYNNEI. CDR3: CASAPGTGLHEQFF. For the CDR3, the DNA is TGTGCCAGCGCCCCTGGGACAGGTCTCCATGAGCAGTTCTTC.

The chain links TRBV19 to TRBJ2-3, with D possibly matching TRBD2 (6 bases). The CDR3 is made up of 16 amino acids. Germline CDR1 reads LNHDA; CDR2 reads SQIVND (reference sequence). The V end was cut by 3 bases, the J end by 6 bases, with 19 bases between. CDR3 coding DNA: TGTGCCAGTAGTATTAGCCCGGGAGATGGAGGGGATACGCAGTATTTT. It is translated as CASSISPGDGGDTQYF.

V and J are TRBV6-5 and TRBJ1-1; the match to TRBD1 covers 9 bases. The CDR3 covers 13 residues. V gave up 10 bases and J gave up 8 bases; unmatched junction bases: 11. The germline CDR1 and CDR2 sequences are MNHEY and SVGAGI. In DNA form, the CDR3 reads TGTGCCACCGAGGGACAGGGACATCGCGAAGCTTTCTTT. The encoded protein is CATEGQGHREAFF.

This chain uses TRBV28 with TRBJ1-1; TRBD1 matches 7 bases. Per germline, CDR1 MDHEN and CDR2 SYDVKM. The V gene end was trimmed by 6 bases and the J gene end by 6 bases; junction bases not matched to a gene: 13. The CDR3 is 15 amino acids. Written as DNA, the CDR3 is TGTGCCAGCAGGTCCGGGAGGGGGCATTCTTCTGAAGCTTTCTTT. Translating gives CASRSGRGHSSEAFF. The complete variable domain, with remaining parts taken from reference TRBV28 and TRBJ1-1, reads DVKVTQSSRYLVKRTGEKVFLECVQDMDHENMFWYRQDPGLGLRLIYFSYDVKMKEKGDIPEGYSVSREKKERFSLILESASTNQTSMYLCASRSGRGHSSEAFFGQGTRLTVV.

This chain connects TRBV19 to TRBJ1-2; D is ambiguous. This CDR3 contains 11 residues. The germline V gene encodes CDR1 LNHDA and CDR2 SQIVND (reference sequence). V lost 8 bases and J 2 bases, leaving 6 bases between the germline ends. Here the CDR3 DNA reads TGTGCCAGTTCACGGAACTATGGCTACACCTTC. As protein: CASSRNYGYTF.

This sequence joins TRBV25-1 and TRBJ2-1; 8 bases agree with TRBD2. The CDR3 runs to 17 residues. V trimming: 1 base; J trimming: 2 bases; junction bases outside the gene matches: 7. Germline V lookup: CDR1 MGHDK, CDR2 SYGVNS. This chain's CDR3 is CASSEFGAGVAYNEQFF. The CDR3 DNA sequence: TGTGCCAGCAGTGAATTCGGAGCGGGAGTCGCCTACAATGAGCAGTTCTTC. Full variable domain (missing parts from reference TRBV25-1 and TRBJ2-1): EADIYQTPRYLVIGTGKKITLECSQTMGHDKMYWYQQDPGMELHLIHYSYGVNSTEKGDLSSESTVSRIRTEHFPLTLESARPSHTSQYLCASSEFGAGVAYNEQFFGPGTRLTVL.

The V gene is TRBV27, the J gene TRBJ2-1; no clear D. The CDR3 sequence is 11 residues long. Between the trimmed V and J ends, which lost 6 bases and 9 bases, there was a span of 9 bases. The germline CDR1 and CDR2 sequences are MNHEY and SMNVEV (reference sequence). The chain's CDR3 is CASSPPPEQFF. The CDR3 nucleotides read TGTGCCAGCAGCCCTCCACCTGAGCAGTTCTTC.

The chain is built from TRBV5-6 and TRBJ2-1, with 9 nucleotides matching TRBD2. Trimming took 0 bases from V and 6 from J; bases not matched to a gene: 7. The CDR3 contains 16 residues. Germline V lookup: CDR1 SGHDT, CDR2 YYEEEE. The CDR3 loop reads CASSLALGSGSNEQFF. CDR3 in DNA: TGTGCCAGCAGCTTGGCCCTGGGTAGCGGGAGCAATGAGCAGTTCTTC. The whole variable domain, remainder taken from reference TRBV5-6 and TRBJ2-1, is DAGVTQSPTHLIKTRGQQVTLRCSPKSGHDTVSWYQQALGQGPQFIFQYYEEEERQRGNFPDRFSGHQFPNYSSELNVNALLLGDSALYLCASSLALGSGSNEQFFGPGTRLTVL.

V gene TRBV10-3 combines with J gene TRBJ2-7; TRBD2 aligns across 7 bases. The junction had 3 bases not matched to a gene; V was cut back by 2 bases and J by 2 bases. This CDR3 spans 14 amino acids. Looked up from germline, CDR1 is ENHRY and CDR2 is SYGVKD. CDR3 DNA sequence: TGTGCCATCAGTGAGCCTAGCGGCCCCTACGAGCAGTACTTC. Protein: CAISEPSGPYEQYF.